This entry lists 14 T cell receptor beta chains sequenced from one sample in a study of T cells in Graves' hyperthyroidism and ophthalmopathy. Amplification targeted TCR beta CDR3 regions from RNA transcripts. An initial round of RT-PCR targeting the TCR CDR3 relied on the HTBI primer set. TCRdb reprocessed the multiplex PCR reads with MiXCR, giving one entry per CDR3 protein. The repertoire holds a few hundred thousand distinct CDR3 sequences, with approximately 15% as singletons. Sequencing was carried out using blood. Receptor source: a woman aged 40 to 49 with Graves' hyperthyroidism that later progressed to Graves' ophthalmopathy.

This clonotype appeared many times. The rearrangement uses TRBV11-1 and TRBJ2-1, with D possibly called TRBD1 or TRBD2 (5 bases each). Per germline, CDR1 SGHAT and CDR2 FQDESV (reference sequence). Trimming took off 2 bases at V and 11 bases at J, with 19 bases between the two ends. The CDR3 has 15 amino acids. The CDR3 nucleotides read TGTGCCAGCAGCTTATCTTACGTGGAGGACATAAAGCAGTTCTTC. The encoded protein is CASSLSYVEDIKQFF.

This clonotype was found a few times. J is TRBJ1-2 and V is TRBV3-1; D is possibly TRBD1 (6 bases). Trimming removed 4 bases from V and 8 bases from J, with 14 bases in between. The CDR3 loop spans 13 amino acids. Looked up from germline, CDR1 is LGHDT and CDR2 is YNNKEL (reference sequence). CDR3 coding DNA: TGTGCCAGCAGCCGATGGGGGGGCCGCGGCTACACCTTC. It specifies CASSRWGGRGYTF.

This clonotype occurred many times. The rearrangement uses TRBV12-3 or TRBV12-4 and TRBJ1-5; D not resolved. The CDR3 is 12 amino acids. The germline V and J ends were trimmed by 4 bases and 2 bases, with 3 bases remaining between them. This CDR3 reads CASSSGNQPQHF. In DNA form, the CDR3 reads TGTGCCAGCAGTTCGGGCAATCAGCCCCAGCATTTT.

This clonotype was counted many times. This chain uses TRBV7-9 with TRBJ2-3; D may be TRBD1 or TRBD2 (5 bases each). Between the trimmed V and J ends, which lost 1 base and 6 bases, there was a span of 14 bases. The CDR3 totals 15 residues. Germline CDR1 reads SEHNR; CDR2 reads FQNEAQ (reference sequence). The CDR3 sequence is CASSLGGAARDTQYF. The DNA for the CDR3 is TGTGCCAGCAGCTTAGGAGGGGCAGCGCGGGATACGCAGTATTTT.

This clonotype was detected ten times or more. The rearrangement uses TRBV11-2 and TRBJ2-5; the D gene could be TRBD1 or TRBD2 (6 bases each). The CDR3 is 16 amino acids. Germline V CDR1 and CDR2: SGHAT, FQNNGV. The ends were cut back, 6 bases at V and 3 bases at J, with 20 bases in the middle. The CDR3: CASRTIKGGEKETQYF. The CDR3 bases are TGTGCCAGCAGGACAATTAAGGGGGGCGAAAAAGAGACCCAGTACTTC.

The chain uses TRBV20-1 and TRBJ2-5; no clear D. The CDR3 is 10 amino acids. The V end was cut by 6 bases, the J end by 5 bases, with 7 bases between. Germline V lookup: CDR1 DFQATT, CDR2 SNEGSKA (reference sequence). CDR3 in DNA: TGCAGTGCCATGGGGGAGACCCAGTACTTC. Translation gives CSAMGETQYF.

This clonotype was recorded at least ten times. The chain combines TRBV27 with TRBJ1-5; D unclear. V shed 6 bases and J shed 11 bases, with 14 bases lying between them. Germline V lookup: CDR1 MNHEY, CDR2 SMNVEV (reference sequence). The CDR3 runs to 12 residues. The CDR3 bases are TGTGCCAGCAGACCCGGGTCGGGCGCCCAGCATTTT. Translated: CASRPGSGAQHF.

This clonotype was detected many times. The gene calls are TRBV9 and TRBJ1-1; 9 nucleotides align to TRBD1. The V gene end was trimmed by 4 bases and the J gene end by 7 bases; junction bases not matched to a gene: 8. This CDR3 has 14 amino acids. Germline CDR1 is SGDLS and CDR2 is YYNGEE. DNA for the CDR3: TGTGCCAGCAGCCCTCAACAGGGGGCGGGTGAAGCTTTCTTT. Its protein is CASSPQQGAGEAFF.

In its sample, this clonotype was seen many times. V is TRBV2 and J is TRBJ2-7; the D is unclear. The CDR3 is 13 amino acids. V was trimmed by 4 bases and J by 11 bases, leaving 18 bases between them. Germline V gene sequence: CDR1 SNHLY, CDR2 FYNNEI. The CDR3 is CASSGKTVPSEYF. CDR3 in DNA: TGTGCCAGCAGTGGAAAGACTGTCCCTTCTGAGTACTTC.

The CDR3 nucleotides read TGTGCCAGCAGCGCACTAGAACGCCCAGATACGCAGTATTTT. Its translation: CASSALERPDTQYF. V is TRBV7-6 and J is TRBJ2-3; tentative D call: TRBD2 (5 bases). Germline V gene data show CDR1 as SGHVS and CDR2 as FNYEAQ. This CDR3 is 14 amino acids long. V was trimmed by 5 bases and J by 4 bases, leaving 13 bases between them.

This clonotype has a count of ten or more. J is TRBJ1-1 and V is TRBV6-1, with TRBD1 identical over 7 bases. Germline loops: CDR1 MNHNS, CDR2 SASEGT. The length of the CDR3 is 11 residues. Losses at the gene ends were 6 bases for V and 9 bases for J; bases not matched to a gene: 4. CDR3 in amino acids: CASRTGQKAFF. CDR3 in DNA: TGTGCCAGCAGGACAGGGCAAAAAGCTTTCTTT.

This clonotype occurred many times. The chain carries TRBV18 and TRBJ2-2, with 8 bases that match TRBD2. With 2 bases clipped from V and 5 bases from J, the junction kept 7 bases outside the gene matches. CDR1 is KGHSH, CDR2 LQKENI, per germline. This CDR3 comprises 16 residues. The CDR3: CASSPISSGGTGELFF. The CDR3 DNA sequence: TGTGCCAGCTCACCAATCTCCTCGGGAGGGACCGGGGAGCTGTTTTTT.

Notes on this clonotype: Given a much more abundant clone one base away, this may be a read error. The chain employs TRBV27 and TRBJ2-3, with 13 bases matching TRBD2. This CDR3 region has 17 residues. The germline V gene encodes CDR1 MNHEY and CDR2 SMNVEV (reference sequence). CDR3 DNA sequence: TGTGCCAGCGGTTTGAAACTAGCGGGAGGGACGGGAGATACGCAGTATTTT. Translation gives CASGLKLAGGTGDTQYF.

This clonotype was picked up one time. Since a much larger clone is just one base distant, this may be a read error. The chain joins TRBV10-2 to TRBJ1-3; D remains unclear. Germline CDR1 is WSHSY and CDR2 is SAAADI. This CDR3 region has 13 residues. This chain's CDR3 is CASSESGGNTTYF. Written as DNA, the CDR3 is TGCGCCAGCAGTGAGTCGGGCGGAAACACCACATATTTT.